This is a list of T cell receptor beta chains from one sample in a study of graft-versus-host responses after intestinal transplantation. Assay: immunoSEQ multiplex PCR; the TCRdb copy retains only in-frame clones and omits some. The sample includes around 13,000 clones, roughly 74% of them seen just once. The sequenced sample was ileum tissue, obtained 16 days after intestinal transplant. These receptors all come from a human patient who received an intestinal transplant, so some T cells may come from the graft donor. Both conserved end residues are part of each CDR3. The D gene is left open where the match is weak. The size entry is marked missing in some rows and otherwise reads once, few, many or a size class.

clone_size: -; v_call: TRBV19; d_call: -; j_call: TRBJ1-2; cdr3_aa: CASSMPITHLRQAGYTF; cdr3_nt: TGTGCCAGTAGTATGCCAATAACTCACTTAAGACAGGCGGGCTACACCTTC
clone_size: -; v_call: TRBV20-1; d_call: -; j_call: TRBJ1-2; cdr3_aa: CSASKTGGYTF; cdr3_nt: TGCAGTGCTAGTAAAACGGGTGGCTACACCTTC
clone_size: -; v_call: TRBV29-1; d_call: -; j_call: TRBJ1-1; cdr3_aa: CSVEDLYGSEDEAFF; cdr3_nt: TGCAGCGTTGAAGATCTTTATGGAAGCGAGGATGAAGCTTTCTTT
clone_size: -; v_call: TRBV29-1; d_call: TRBD1; j_call: TRBJ2-1; cdr3_aa: CSVQDRLQFF; cdr3_nt: TGCAGCGTTCAGGACAGGTTGCAGTTCTTC
clone_size: -; v_call: TRBV27; d_call: -; j_call: TRBJ2-4; cdr3_aa: CASSLGRTVQNIQYF; cdr3_nt: TGTGCCAGCAGTTTAGGGCGGACAGTTCAAAACATTCAGTACTTC
clone_size: -; v_call: TRBV27; d_call: -; j_call: TRBJ1-5; cdr3_aa: CASSLAGVGQPQHF; cdr3_nt: TGTGCCAGCAGTTTAGCGGGGGTTGGTCAGCCCCAGCATTTT
clone_size: medium-sized; v_call: TRBV4-1; d_call: TRBD1; j_call: TRBJ2-7; cdr3_aa: CASSQGTGGSYEQYF; cdr3_nt: TGCGCCAGCAGCCAAGGGACAGGGGGATCCTACGAGCAGTACTTC
clone_size: -; v_call: TRBV6-1; d_call: -; j_call: TRBJ1-2; cdr3_aa: CASSEAGRHNYGYTF; cdr3_nt: TGTGCCAGCAGTGAAGCCGGCAGGCATAACTATGGCTACACCTTC
clone_size: -; v_call: TRBV19; d_call: -; j_call: TRBJ2-7; cdr3_aa: CASSGSVGGDEQYF; cdr3_nt: TGTGCCAGTAGCGGTTCGGTAGGAGGGGACGAGCAGTACTTC
clone_size: -; v_call: TRBV6-4; d_call: TRBD1; j_call: TRBJ1-2; cdr3_aa: CASSDSVGTGFFDGYTF; cdr3_nt: TGTGCCAGCAGTGACTCTGTGGGGACAGGGTTCTTTGATGGCTACACCTTC
clone_size: once; v_call: TRBV29-1; d_call: TRBD1; j_call: TRBJ1-1; cdr3_aa: CSVDGQGGWSTEAFF; cdr3_nt: TGCAGCGTTGATGGACAGGGGGGCTGGAGCACTGAAGCTTTCTTT
clone_size: few; v_call: TRBV9; d_call: -; j_call: TRBJ2-3; cdr3_aa: CASSPYTDTQYF; cdr3_nt: TGTGCCAGCAGCCCTTACACAGATACGCAGTATTTT
clone_size: -; v_call: TRBV7-2; d_call: TRBD2; j_call: TRBJ2-2; cdr3_aa: CASSLYSGLNTGELFF; cdr3_nt: TGTGCCAGCAGCTTATATAGCGGGTTGAACACCGGGGAGCTGTTTTTT
clone_size: once; v_call: TRBV6-4; d_call: TRBD1; j_call: TRBJ2-5; cdr3_aa: CASRTGTGKETQYF; cdr3_nt: TGTGCCAGCAGGACCGGGACAGGGAAAGAGACCCAGTACTTC
clone_size: -; v_call: TRBV7-9; d_call: -; j_call: TRBJ2-7; cdr3_aa: CASFPYSSDYEQYF; cdr3_nt: TGTGCTAGCTTTCCCTACAGTTCTGACTACGAGCAGTACTTC
clone_size: -; v_call: TRBV14; d_call: TRBD1; j_call: TRBJ2-7; cdr3_aa: CASSQEGNRGYEQYF; cdr3_nt: TGTGCCAGCAGCCAAGAGGGGAACAGGGGCTACGAGCAGTACTTC
clone_size: -; v_call: TRBV7-7; d_call: TRBD2; j_call: TRBJ2-1; cdr3_aa: CASSPGLGLADNEQFF; cdr3_nt: TGTGCTAGCAGCCCCGGCCTCGGACTAGCGGACAATGAGCAGTTCTTC
clone_size: -; v_call: TRBV6-4; d_call: TRBD1; j_call: TRBJ2-3; cdr3_aa: CASSDGQGADTQYF; cdr3_nt: TGTGCCAGCAGTGACGGACAGGGGGCAGATACGCAGTATTTT
clone_size: -; v_call: TRBV10-2; d_call: TRBD1; j_call: TRBJ1-2; cdr3_aa: CASSEPGQEGGYGYTF; cdr3_nt: TGCGCCAGCAGTGAGCCGGGACAGGAAGGGGGCTATGGCTACACCTTC
clone_size: -; v_call: TRBV19; d_call: -; j_call: TRBJ2-2; cdr3_aa: CASSIATNTGELFF; cdr3_nt: TGTGCCAGTAGTATAGCCACGAACACCGGGGAGCTGTTTTTT
clone_size: few; v_call: TRBV6-5; d_call: -; j_call: TRBJ2-7; cdr3_aa: CASSYSTPFYEQYF; cdr3_nt: TGTGCCAGCAGTTACTCAACACCATTCTACGAGCAGTACTTC
clone_size: -; v_call: TRBV10-3; d_call: TRBD1; j_call: TRBJ2-7; cdr3_aa: CAISDGWGTGGEQYF; cdr3_nt: TGTGCCATCAGTGACGGTTGGGGGACAGGGGGCGAGCAGTACTTC
clone_size: -; v_call: TRBV6-5; d_call: -; j_call: TRBJ1-1; cdr3_aa: CASSFPGQTEAFF; cdr3_nt: TGTGCCAGCAGTTTCCCCGGACAGACTGAAGCTTTCTTT
clone_size: -; v_call: TRBV20-1; d_call: TRBD1; j_call: TRBJ2-5; cdr3_aa: CSAREQTGEYF; cdr3_nt: TGCAGTGCTAGGGAGCAGACAGGGGAGTACTTC
clone_size: -; v_call: TRBV19; d_call: -; j_call: TRBJ1-1; cdr3_aa: CASRFGQNTEAFF; cdr3_nt: TGTGCCAGTAGGTTTGGACAGAACACTGAAGCTTTCTTT
clone_size: -; v_call: TRBV5-1; d_call: TRBD2; j_call: TRBJ2-1; cdr3_aa: CASGIRGRVRGNEQFF; cdr3_nt: TGCGCCAGCGGCATACGCGGGAGAGTAAGGGGCAATGAGCAGTTCTTC
clone_size: once; v_call: TRBV6-1; d_call: TRBD2; j_call: TRBJ2-1; cdr3_aa: CASSEAAGGQSYNEQFF; cdr3_nt: TGTGCCAGCAGTGAGGCGGCGGGGGGGCAATCCTACAATGAGCAGTTCTTC
clone_size: few; v_call: TRBV6-5; d_call: -; j_call: TRBJ1-6; cdr3_aa: CASSYAGSPLHF; cdr3_nt: TGTGCCAGCAGTTACGCGGGCTCACCCCTCCACTTT
clone_size: -; v_call: TRBV7-8; d_call: -; j_call: TRBJ2-7; cdr3_aa: CASSFPPGYSWGAYEQYF; cdr3_nt: TGTGCCAGCAGCTTCCCTCCGGGGTACAGTTGGGGGGCCTACGAGCAGTACTTC
clone_size: medium-sized; v_call: TRBV5-8; d_call: -; j_call: TRBJ1-5; cdr3_aa: CASSRTGSNQPQHF; cdr3_nt: TGTGCCAGCAGCCGTACAGGTAGCAATCAGCCCCAGCATTTT
clone_size: -; v_call: TRBV29-1; d_call: -; j_call: TRBJ2-1; cdr3_aa: CSVLNIAVSSYNEQFF; cdr3_nt: TGCAGCGTTCTCAATATAGCGGTGAGCTCCTACAATGAGCAGTTCTTC
clone_size: few; v_call: TRBV11-2; d_call: TRBD2; j_call: TRBJ2-7; cdr3_aa: CASSLPGLAMHEQYF; cdr3_nt: TGTGCCAGCAGCCTACCGGGACTAGCGATGCACGAGCAGTACTTC
clone_size: -; v_call: TRBV25-1; d_call: TRBD2; j_call: TRBJ2-1; cdr3_aa: CASTIGAGATNEQFF; cdr3_nt: TGTGCCAGCACCATTGGAGCGGGGGCCACCAATGAGCAGTTCTTC
clone_size: -; v_call: TRBV30; d_call: -; j_call: TRBJ1-4; cdr3_aa: CAWSVGSGLGEKLFF; cdr3_nt: TGTGCCTGGAGTGTAGGGTCAGGGTTGGGTGAAAAACTGTTTTTT
clone_size: few; v_call: TRBV18; d_call: TRBD1; j_call: TRBJ2-7; cdr3_aa: CASSPIGQVSYEQYF; cdr3_nt: TGTGCCAGCTCACCAATCGGACAGGTCTCCTACGAGCAGTACTTC
clone_size: -; v_call: TRBV5-5; d_call: TRBD1; j_call: TRBJ2-5; cdr3_aa: CASSPGIQGGRGRETQYF; cdr3_nt: TGTGCCAGCAGCCCGGGGATACAGGGGGGACGGGGAAGAGAGACCCAGTACTTC
clone_size: -; v_call: TRBV10-1; d_call: TRBD1; j_call: TRBJ2-3; cdr3_aa: CASSETGGTDTQYF; cdr3_nt: TGCGCCAGCAGTGAGACAGGGGGCACAGATACGCAGTATTTT
clone_size: medium-sized; v_call: TRBV14; d_call: -; j_call: TRBJ2-1; cdr3_aa: CASSQLTSYNEQFF; cdr3_nt: TGTGCCAGCAGCCAGCTAACTAGCTACAATGAGCAGTTCTTC
clone_size: -; v_call: TRBV10-3; d_call: -; j_call: TRBJ1-1; cdr3_aa: CASFGGVNTEAFF; cdr3_nt: TGTGCCTCCTTTGGGGGGGTGAACACTGAAGCTTTCTTT
clone_size: few; v_call: TRBV6-1; d_call: -; j_call: TRBJ2-1; cdr3_aa: CASSEPPRVEQFF; cdr3_nt: TGTGCCAGCAGTGAACCTCCTAGAGTCGAGCAGTTCTTC
clone_size: -; v_call: TRBV18; d_call: -; j_call: TRBJ1-4; cdr3_aa: CASSPSGINEKLFF; cdr3_nt: TGTGCCAGCTCACCATCCGGGATCAATGAAAAACTGTTTTTT
clone_size: few; v_call: TRBV5-1; d_call: -; j_call: TRBJ2-7; cdr3_aa: CASSLGQSYYEQYF; cdr3_nt: TGCGCCAGCAGCTTGGGACAGTCCTACTACGAGCAGTACTTC
clone_size: -; v_call: TRBV6-6; d_call: -; j_call: TRBJ1-1; cdr3_aa: CASSLATEAFF; cdr3_nt: TGTGCCAGCAGTTTGGCCACTGAAGCTTTCTTT